One and the same sample provided the 10 T cell receptor beta chains below, sequenced in a study of Graves' ophthalmopathy and Graves' hyperthyroidism. The authors amplified TCR beta CDR3 regions, and they did so from RNA transcripts for repertoire sequencing. A first-round RT-PCR used HTBI primers, followed by a second-round multiplex PCR. TCRdb independently ran MiXCR on the multiplex PCR reads; one entry per CDR3 protein. The sample shows under 800,000 distinct CDR3 sequences, about a fifth of them seen only once. Sequenced: peripheral blood. All receptors derive from a young woman with stable Graves' hyperthyroidism. Some clones in this sample may be carry-over from other donors' samples.

The table lists this clonotype with a few counts. Because it lacks the conserved phenylalanine or tryptophan at the end, this CDR3 is likely a read error. J is TRBJ2-5 and V is TRBV5-5; TRBD2 agrees at 10 bases. Germline values: CDR1 SGHKS, CDR2 YYEKEE (reference sequence). The CDR3 loop spans 17 amino acids. V lost 4 bases to trimming and J lost 1 base; unmatched junction nucleotides: 10. CDR3 in amino acids: CASSPYQIAGGQETQYS. The CDR3 nucleotides are TGTGCCAGCAGCCCGTACCAAATAGCGGGGGGCCAAGAGACCCAGTACTCC.

This clonotype came up once. CDR3 protein: CASIQTYGTAGGYTF. CDR3 nucleotides: TGTGCCAGCATCCAGACATACGGGACAGCGGGAGGCTACACCTTC. The rearrangement links TRBV7-2 to TRBJ1-2; TRBD1 matches at 7 bases. The CDR3 runs 15 residues. The germline V gene encodes CDR1 SGHTA and CDR2 FQGNSA. Trimming at V came to 7 bases and at J to 8 bases, leaving 16 bases not matched to a gene. Based on the CDR3 plus reference TRBV7-2 and TRBJ1-2, the full variable domain is GAGVSQSPSNKVTEKGKDVELRCDPISGHTALYWYRQSLGQGLEFLIYFQGNSAPDKSGLPSDRFSAERTGGSVSTLTIQRTQQEDSAVYLCASIQTYGTAGGYTFGSGTRLTVV.

This clonotype has at least ten counts. V gene TRBV20-1 combines with J gene TRBJ2-2; D is unclear. Germline CDR1 reads DFQATT; CDR2 reads SNEGSKA (reference sequence). There are 13 residues in the CDR3. The V gene lost 3 bases and the J gene lost 7 bases, with 12 bases spanning the gap. Written as DNA, the CDR3 is TGCAGTGCTAGGGAAGGGATTGGCGGGGAGCTGTTTTTT. Protein product: CSAREGIGGELFF.

At least ten counts were recorded for this clonotype. The chain links TRBV20-1 to TRBJ2-5; 9 nucleotides match TRBD2. Germline loops: CDR1 DFQATT, CDR2 SNEGSKA (reference sequence). This CDR3 spans 15 amino acids. V lost 2 bases to trimming and J lost 7 bases; unmatched junction nucleotides: 11. CDR3 nucleotides: TGCAGTGCTAGATCACCGGGACTAGCTGGGGGGACCCAGTACTTC. This translates into CSARSPGLAGGTQYF.

This clonotype was counted many times. This rearrangement joins TRBV6-5 to TRBJ2-6; 11 positions match TRBD2. The J segment lost 3 bases and the V segment lost 4 bases, leaving 11 bases of the junction unmatched. This CDR3 comprises 19 residues. CDR1 MNHEY and CDR2 SVGAGI come from the germline V gene. CDR3 loop: CASSWESSGGVLGANVLTF. CDR3 DNA sequence: TGTGCCAGCAGTTGGGAGAGTAGCGGGGGGGTACTTGGGGCCAACGTCCTGACTTTC.

This clonotype was recorded many times. The chain has TRBV12-3 or TRBV12-4 and TRBJ1-5; the D is unclear. The germline V and J ends were trimmed by 3 bases and 7 bases, with 13 bases remaining between them. The CDR3 extends over 14 amino acids. The CDR3 protein is CASSFVDQTQPQHF. The CDR3 bases are TGTGCCAGCAGTTTTGTCGATCAGACGCAGCCCCAGCATTTT.

This clonotype was found a few times. The chain combines TRBV18 with TRBJ2-2; TRBD1 matches 7 bases. The CDR3 length is 17 residues. Germline V gene lookup returns CDR1 KGHSH and CDR2 LQKENI. The V gene end was trimmed by 3 bases and the J gene end by 1 base; junction bases not matched to a gene: 8. CDR3 residues: CASSPGQAILNTGELFF. The DNA for the CDR3 is TGTGCCAGCTCACCCGGACAGGCAATTCTGAACACCGGGGAGCTGTTTTTT.

Only a few counts were recorded for this clonotype. This chain connects TRBV30 to TRBJ2-6; D perhaps matches TRBD1 (6 bases). V was cut by 3 bases and J by 0 bases, with 15 bases left in between. The length of the CDR3 is 17 residues. Looked up from germline, CDR1 is GTSNPN and CDR2 is SVGIG (reference sequence). CDR3 in amino acids: CAWRGDRWSSGANVLTF. CDR3 DNA sequence: TGTGCCTGGAGGGGAGACAGGTGGAGCTCTGGGGCCAACGTCCTGACTTTC.

V gene TRBV30 combines with J gene TRBJ2-5; D may match TRBD1 or TRBD2 (5 bases each). Germline V gives CDR1 GTSNPN, CDR2 SVGIG (reference sequence). V was pared by 3 bases and J by 5 bases, with 13 bases between. The CDR3 has 13 amino acids. The DNA for the CDR3 is TGTGCCTGGAGACTCTGGGGACGGGAGACCCAGTACTTC. This sequence encodes CAWRLWGRETQYF.

This clonotype showed up many times. The chain couples TRBV6-5 to TRBJ1-6, with 11 bases aligning to TRBD1. From germline, CDR1 is MNHEY and CDR2 SVGAGI. This CDR3 is 17 amino acids long. V lost 2 bases to trimming and J lost 8 bases; unmatched junction nucleotides: 8. This CDR3 reads CASSYGTGGTRYSPLHF. In DNA, the CDR3 is TGTGCCAGCAGTTACGGGACAGGGGGTACTAGGTATTCACCCCTCCACTTT.